Listed here is a single T cell receptor (beta chain). Its matching antigen is unknown. An end of the junction differs from the germline gene, which may be a read error. This entry comes from a study of tumor and adjacent non-tumor tissue in lung cancer. Overall study context: The patients, around 9 men and a few women, were about 31 to 76 with stage I to III disease. Samples averaged around 4 million productive TCRbeta reads each. Study findings and constraints: Significantly higher TCR diversity was found in tumor than normal lung.

Three rounds of nested PCR, following a modified ARM-PCR protocol, produced the TCRbeta library. Each CDR3 protein gets one entry after TCRdb re-called the multiplex PCR reads with MiXCR. The data show about 100,000 distinct CDR3 sequences, with 65% seen just once and around 20% held by the top ten. This sample's RNA came from whole unsorted tissue. Distant lung tissue was collected more than 3 cm away from the tumor edge. This TCR came from a young man with non-small cell lung cancer. The sample comprised distant non-tumor lung tissue.

CDR3 in amino acids: CVSSLDGSVDEQFF. CDR3 bases: TGTGTCAGCAGTTTAGATGGATCAGTTGATGAGCAGTTCTTC. V is TRBV11-3 and J is TRBJ2-1; D call uncertain. The CDR3 spans 14 residues. Germline V gives CDR1 SGHNT, CDR2 YENEEA.